This entry concerns a single T cell receptor beta chain. These data are taken from a study of blood T cell repertoires in COVID-19. Study overall: Acute-phase and convalescent COVID-19 samples originated in the United States, Italy and Spain.

Using immunoSEQ multiplex PCR, the repertoire was profiled, and TCRdb retains in-frame clones only, with some absent. This table has fewer than 200,000 clones, more than 75% appearing once. The CDR3 is made up of 14 amino acids. With 2 bases clipped from V and 6 bases from J, the junction kept 3 bases outside the gene matches. The V gene's germline CDR1 is KGHSY and CDR2 FQNENV. Material: peripheral blood. This clonotype originated in a woman in her seventies with COVID-19, enrolled during active disease. The genes are TRBV16 and TRBJ1-2; the match to TRBD1 covers 10 bases. CDR3 sequence (DNA): TGTGCCAGCAGCCAACCGACAGGGGGCCATGGCTACACCTTC. Translation: CASSQPTGGHGYTF. The full variable domain, its missing parts supplied by reference TRBV16 and TRBJ1-2, is GEEVAQTPKHLVRGEGQKAKLYCAPIKGHSYVFWYQQVLKNEFKFLISFQNENVFDETGMPKERFSAKCLPNSPCSLEIQATKLEDSAVYFCASSQPTGGHGYTFGSGTRLTVV.